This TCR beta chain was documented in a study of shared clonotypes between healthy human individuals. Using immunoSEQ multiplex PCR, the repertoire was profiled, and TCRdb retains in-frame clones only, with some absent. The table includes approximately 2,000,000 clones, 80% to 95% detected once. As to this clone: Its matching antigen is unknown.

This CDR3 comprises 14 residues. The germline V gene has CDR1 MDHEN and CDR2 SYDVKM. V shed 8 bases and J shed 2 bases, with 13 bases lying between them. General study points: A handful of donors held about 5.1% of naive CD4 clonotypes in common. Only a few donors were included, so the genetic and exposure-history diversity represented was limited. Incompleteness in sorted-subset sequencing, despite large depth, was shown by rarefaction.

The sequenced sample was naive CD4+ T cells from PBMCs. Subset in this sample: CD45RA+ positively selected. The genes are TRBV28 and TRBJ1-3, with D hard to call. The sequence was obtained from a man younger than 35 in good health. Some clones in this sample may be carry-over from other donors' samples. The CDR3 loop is CASLAAGPGNTIYF. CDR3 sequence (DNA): TGTGCCAGCTTAGCGGCCGGGCCTGGAAACACCATATATTTT.